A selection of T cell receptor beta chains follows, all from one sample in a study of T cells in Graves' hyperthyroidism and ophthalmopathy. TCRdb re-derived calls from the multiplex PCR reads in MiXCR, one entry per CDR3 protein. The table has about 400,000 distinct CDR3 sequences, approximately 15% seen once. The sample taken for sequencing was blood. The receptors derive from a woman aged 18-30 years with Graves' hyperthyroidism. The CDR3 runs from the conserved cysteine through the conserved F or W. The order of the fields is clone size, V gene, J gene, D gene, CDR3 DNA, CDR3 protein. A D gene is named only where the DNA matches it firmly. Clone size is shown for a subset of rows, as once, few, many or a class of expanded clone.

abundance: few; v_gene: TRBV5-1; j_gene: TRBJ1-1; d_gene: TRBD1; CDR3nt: TGCGCCAGCAGCTTACAGGGGCCTATGAACACTGAAGCTTTCTTT; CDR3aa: CASSLQGPMNTEAFF
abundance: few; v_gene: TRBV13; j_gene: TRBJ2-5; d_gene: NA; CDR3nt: TGTGCCAGCAGCCTCGGGACTTCAGAGACCCAGTACTTC; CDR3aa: CASSLGTSETQYF
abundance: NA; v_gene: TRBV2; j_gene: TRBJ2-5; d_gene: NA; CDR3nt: TGTGCCAGCAGCAGGACACAACTCGGGGAGACCCAGTACTTC; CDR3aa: CASSRTQLGETQYF
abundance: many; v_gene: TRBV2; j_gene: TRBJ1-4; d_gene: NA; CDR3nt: TGTGCCAGCCGAAAAGGGGATCCCATTGAAAAACTGTTTTTT; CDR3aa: CASRKGDPIEKLFF
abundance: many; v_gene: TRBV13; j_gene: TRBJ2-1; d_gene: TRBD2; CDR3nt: TGTGCCAGCAGTCTATCATTAGCGGGGGGGCCTGATGAGGAGCAGTTCTTC; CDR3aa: CASSLSLAGGPDEEQFF
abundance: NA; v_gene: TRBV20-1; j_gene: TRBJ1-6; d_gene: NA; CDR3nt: TGCAGTGCTAGAGAAGAAGGACGGGGTGTCGTTAATTCACCCCTCCACTTT; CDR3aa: CSAREEGRGVVNSPLHF
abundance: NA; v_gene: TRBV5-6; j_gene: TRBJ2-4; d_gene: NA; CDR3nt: TGTGCCAGCAGCTTGGGACTAGCCAAAAACATTCAGTACTTC; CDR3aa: CASSLGLAKNIQYF
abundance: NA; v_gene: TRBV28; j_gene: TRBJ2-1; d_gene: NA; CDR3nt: TGTGCCAGCAGTTTCCCGGCGGGCACCCAAGTCGGCGATGAGCAGTTCTTC; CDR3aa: CASSFPAGTQVGDEQFF
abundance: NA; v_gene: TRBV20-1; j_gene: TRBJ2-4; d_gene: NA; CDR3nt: TGCAGTGCCTATACGGGTACAGTCAAAAACATTCAGTACTTC; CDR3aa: CSAYTGTVKNIQYF
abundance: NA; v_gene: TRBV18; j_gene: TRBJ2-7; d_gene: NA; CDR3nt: TGTGCCAGCTCACTCCCTATCCGTCCGGGTTCGGCATCCGAGCAGTACTTC; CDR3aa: CASSLPIRPGSASEQYF
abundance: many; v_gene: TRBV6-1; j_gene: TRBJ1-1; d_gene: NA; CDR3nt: TGTGCCAGCAGTATGAAAAGGTTCAACACTGAAGCTTTCTTT; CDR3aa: CASSMKRFNTEAFF
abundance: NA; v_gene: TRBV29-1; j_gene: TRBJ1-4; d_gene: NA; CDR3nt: TGCAGCGTTCGGCATACTGATGAAAAACTGTTTTTT; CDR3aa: CSVRHTDEKLFF
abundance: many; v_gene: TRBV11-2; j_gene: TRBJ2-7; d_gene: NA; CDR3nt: TGTGCCAGCAGCCGAAGGGACGGTTCCTACGAGCAGTACTTC; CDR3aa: CASSRRDGSYEQYF
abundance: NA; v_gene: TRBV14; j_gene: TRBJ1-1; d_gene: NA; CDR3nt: TGTGCCAGCAGCCAAGTAAGGGGATCCATGAACACTGAAGCTTTCTTT; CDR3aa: CASSQVRGSMNTEAFF
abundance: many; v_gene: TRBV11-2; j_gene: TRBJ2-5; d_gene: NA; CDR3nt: TGTGCCAGCAGCTTAAGTGGGACCGGAAAAGAGACCCAGTACTTC; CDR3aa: CASSLSGTGKETQYF
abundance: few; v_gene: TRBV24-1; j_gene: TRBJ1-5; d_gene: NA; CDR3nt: TGTGCCACCAGTGATTTAGGGTTAAACAATCAGCCCCAGCATTTT; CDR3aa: CATSDLGLNNQPQHF
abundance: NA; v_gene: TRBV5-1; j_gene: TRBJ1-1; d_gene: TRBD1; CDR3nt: TGCGCCAGCAGATGGGACAGAGATTACATGAACACTGAAGCTTTCTTT; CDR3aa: CASRWDRDYMNTEAFF
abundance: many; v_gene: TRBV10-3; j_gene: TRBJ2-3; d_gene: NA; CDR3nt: TGTGCCATCAGGGTCAACGTATTTGATAATACGCAGTATTTT; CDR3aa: CAIRVNVFDNTQYF
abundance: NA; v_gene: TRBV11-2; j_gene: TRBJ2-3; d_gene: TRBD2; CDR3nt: TGTGCCAGCAGCTTAGAGCGGGGGACCAACACAGATACGCAGTATTTT; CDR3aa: CASSLERGTNTDTQYF
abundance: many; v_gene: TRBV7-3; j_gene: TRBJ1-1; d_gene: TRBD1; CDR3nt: TGTGCCAGCAGCCTCCGGGACAGCACTGAAGCTTTCTTT; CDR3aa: CASSLRDSTEAFF
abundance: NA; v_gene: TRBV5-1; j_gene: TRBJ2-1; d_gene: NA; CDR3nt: TGCGCCAGCAGCTTAAACGGGGCTGAGCAGTTCTTC; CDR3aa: CASSLNGAEQFF
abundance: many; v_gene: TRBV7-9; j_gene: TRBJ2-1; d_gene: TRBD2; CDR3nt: TGTGCCAGCAGCTTAGGTAGCGGGGGTGAGCAGTTCTTC; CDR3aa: CASSLGSGGEQFF
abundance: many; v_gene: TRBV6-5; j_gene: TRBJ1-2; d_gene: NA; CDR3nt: TGTGCCAGCAGTTACCCGGACAGCTATGGCTACACCTTC; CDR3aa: CASSYPDSYGYTF
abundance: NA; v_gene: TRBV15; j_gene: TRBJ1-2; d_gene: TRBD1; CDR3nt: TGTGCCACCAGCAGAGATCTTGGGACAGGGGATTATGGCTACACCTTC; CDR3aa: CATSRDLGTGDYGYTF
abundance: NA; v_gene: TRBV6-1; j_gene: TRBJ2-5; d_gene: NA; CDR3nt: TGTGCCAGCAGCCAGTATGCTCCTGGAGAGACCCAGTACTTC; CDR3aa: CASSQYAPGETQYF
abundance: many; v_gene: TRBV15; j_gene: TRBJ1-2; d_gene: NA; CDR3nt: TGTGCCACCTCGTTCAGGGGAGTCGGCTACACCTTC; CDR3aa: CATSFRGVGYTF
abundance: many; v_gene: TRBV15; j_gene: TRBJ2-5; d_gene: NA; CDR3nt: TGTGCCACCAGCAGAGTCAACCGCGGAGAGACCCAGTACTTC; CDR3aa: CATSRVNRGETQYF
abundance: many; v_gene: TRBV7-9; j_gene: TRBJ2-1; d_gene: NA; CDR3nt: TGTGCCAGCAGCCCAGACGGAACCAATGAGCAGTTCTTC; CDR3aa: CASSPDGTNEQFF
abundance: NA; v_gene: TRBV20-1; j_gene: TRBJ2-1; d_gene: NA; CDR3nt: TGCAGTGCTAGTGGAAAGGGGGTTGAGCAGTTCTTC; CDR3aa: CSASGKGVEQFF
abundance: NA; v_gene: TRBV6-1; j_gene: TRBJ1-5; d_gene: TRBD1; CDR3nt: TGTGCCAGCACCCCGGGAGACAGGGGTTGCAATCAGCCCCAGCATTTT; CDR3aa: CASTPGDRGCNQPQHF
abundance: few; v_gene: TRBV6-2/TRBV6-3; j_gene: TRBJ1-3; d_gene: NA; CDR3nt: TGTGCCAGCAGGACAAAGGGCACCTCTGGAAACACCATATATTTT; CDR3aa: CASRTKGTSGNTIYF
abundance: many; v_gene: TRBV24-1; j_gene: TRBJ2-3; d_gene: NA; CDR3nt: TGTGCCACCAGTGGGGGCGGTAGCACAGATACGCAGTATTTT; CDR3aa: CATSGGGSTDTQYF
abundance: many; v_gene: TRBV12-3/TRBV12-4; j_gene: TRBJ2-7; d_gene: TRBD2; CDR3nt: TGTGCCAGCAGTTTAGGGCTAGCGGGAGCCCACGAGCAGTACTTC; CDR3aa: CASSLGLAGAHEQYF
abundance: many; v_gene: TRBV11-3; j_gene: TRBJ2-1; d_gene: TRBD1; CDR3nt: TGTGCCAGCAGCCGTAACAGGGGTAATGAGCAGTTCTTC; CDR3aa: CASSRNRGNEQFF
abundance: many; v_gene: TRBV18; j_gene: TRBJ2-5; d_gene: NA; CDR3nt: TGTGCCAGCTCAGGCGTTACGCAATTACTTCAAGAGACCCAGTACTTC; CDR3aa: CASSGVTQLLQETQYF
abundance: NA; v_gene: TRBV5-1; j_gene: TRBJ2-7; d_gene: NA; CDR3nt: TGCGCCAGCAGCTTGAGTCTCGGTTACTCCTACGAGCAGTACTTC; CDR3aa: CASSLSLGYSYEQYF
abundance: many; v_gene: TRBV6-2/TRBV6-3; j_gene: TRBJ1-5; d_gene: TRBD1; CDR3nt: TGTGCCAGCAGCTTTGACAGGGCTCAGCCCCAGCATTTT; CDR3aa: CASSFDRAQPQHF
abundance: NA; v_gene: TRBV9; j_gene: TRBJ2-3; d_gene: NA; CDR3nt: TGTGCCAGCAGCGTAGTGGGCCGGGACCACCGATCCACAGATACGCAGTATTTT; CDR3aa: CASSVVGRDHRSTDTQYF